This paragraph covers one T cell receptor (beta chain) sequence. The junction departs from the called germline gene at one end, perhaps through a read error. Seattle patients were enrolled during active infection and followed longitudinally. This record comes from a study of blood T cell repertoires in COVID-19. About the study: PBMCs, B-cell-depleted T cells, or T cells provided the cDNA or gDNA that made up the material.

The CDR3 consists of 15 residues. Germline values: CDR1 SNHLY, CDR2 FYNNEI. Per the authors' pipeline: Using reference gene primer amplification, nucleated cell counts were estimated. Generated by immunoSEQ multiplex PCR, the TCRdb table keeps only in-frame clones and is missing some. V, J and clone size derive from that table, while D and trimming were established from the DNA sequence. The sample includes approximately 79,000 clones, 65% to 85% seen only once; the top ten take roughly 13%. The receptor was isolated from a man aged 45 to 65 with COVID-19, enrolled during active disease. The sample was peripheral blood. The chain joins TRBV2 to TRBJ2-2; D may be TRBD1 (9 bases). The DNA for the CDR3 is TGTGCCAGTGGCGGGGGGACAGGGAACGCCGGGGAGCTGTTTTTT. Its protein product is CASGGGTGNAGELFF.